The present TCR beta chain was sequenced within a study of molecular identifiers for immune sequencing clone quantification. Findings and caveats of the study: Identical TCR molecules sharing a barcode could underestimate highly expanded clone sizes.

Using 10%, 30% or 50% RNA, naive CD8 libraries were derived from around 20,000 to 1,000,000 sorted cells. The table lists this clonotype with many counts. Its matching antigen is unknown. Previously described methods and listed TCR primers were employed for the bulk TCR libraries. One entry per CDR3 protein, called by TCRdb with MiXCR from the PCR reads. The sample contains approximately 550,000 distinct CDR3 sequences, about a quarter of which appear only once. The sequencing input was naive CD8+ T cells from blood, with Jurkat cell RNA spiked in. Subset of the sample: FACS-sorted CD8+CD4-CCR7+CD45RA+ naive T cells. The clonotype originates from a human donor in good health. Some libraries in this study had Jurkat cell RNA spiked in.

In nucleotides, the CDR3 is TGTGCCAGCAGTGAAGCGACAGGGAGCAATCAGCCCCAGCATTTT. As protein: CASSEATGSNQPQHF. The chain recombines TRBV6-1 with TRBJ1-5; 7 bases align to TRBD1. Germline V gene lookup returns CDR1 MNHNS and CDR2 SASEGT. The V gene end was trimmed by 0 bases and the J gene end by 1 base; junction bases not matched to a gene: 0. The length of the CDR3 is 15 residues.